This T cell receptor beta chain originates from a study of metastatic and nonmetastatic thyroid tumors. The study's findings and limits: For both blood and tumor, malignant thyroid tumors reportedly showed significantly higher TCR beta diversity than benign nodules did.

This clone turned up a few times. The antigen is unknown. With MiXCR, TCRdb called clones anew from the PCR reads. This sample has several thousand clones; about 31% occur once, and the top ten carry more than 8%. Thyroid surgery had not been preceded by any treatment in any patient. The CDR3 runs to 14 residues. V lost 0 bases and J 2 bases, leaving 10 bases between the germline ends. Per germline, CDR1 DFQATT and CDR2 SNEGSKA (reference sequence). This TCR derives from a female donor with papillary thyroid cancer or a benign thyroid nodule (not recorded which). Some clones in this sample may be carry-over from other donors' samples. The sample consisted of adjacent normal tissue. The V gene is TRBV20-1, the J gene TRBJ1-2; D uncertain. As DNA, the CDR3 is TGCAGTGCTAGAGACCCAGTCATCAACTATGGCTACACCTTC. This translates into CSARDPVINYGYTF.